This record concerns one T cell receptor beta chain sequence. Per the original data handling: Amplified reference gene primers provided the basis for estimating nucleated cell counts. Some clones are missing from TCRdb's copy, which holds only in-frame ones; the method was immunoSEQ multiplex PCR. That table is the source of V, J and clone size, and D and trimming were worked out from the DNA. Here the sample spans roughly 250,000 clones, under 95% being singletons. Germline CDR1 LNHDA, CDR2 SQIVND (reference sequence). The V gene lost 4 bases and the J gene lost 6 bases, with 13 bases spanning the gap. The CDR3 contains 13 residues. This entry belongs to a study of blood T cell repertoires in COVID-19. Overall study context: The United States, Italy and Spain provided the acute and convalescent COVID-19 samples. Sample material is recorded as cDNA or gDNA derived from T cells, B-cell-depleted T cells, or PBMCs.

Individuals drawn from 20 to 25 US areas were roughly 18 to 100 years old. The sample consisted of PBMCs or T cells enriched from blood (not recorded which). The receptor was derived from a woman aged 35 to 49 with acute COVID-19. This sequence joins TRBV19 and TRBJ2-7; TRBD1 is a possible D gene (6 bases). CDR3 sequence reads: CASSKTGGSEQYF. In nucleotides, the CDR3 is TGTGCCAGTAGTAAGACAGGCGGGTCCGAGCAGTACTTC.